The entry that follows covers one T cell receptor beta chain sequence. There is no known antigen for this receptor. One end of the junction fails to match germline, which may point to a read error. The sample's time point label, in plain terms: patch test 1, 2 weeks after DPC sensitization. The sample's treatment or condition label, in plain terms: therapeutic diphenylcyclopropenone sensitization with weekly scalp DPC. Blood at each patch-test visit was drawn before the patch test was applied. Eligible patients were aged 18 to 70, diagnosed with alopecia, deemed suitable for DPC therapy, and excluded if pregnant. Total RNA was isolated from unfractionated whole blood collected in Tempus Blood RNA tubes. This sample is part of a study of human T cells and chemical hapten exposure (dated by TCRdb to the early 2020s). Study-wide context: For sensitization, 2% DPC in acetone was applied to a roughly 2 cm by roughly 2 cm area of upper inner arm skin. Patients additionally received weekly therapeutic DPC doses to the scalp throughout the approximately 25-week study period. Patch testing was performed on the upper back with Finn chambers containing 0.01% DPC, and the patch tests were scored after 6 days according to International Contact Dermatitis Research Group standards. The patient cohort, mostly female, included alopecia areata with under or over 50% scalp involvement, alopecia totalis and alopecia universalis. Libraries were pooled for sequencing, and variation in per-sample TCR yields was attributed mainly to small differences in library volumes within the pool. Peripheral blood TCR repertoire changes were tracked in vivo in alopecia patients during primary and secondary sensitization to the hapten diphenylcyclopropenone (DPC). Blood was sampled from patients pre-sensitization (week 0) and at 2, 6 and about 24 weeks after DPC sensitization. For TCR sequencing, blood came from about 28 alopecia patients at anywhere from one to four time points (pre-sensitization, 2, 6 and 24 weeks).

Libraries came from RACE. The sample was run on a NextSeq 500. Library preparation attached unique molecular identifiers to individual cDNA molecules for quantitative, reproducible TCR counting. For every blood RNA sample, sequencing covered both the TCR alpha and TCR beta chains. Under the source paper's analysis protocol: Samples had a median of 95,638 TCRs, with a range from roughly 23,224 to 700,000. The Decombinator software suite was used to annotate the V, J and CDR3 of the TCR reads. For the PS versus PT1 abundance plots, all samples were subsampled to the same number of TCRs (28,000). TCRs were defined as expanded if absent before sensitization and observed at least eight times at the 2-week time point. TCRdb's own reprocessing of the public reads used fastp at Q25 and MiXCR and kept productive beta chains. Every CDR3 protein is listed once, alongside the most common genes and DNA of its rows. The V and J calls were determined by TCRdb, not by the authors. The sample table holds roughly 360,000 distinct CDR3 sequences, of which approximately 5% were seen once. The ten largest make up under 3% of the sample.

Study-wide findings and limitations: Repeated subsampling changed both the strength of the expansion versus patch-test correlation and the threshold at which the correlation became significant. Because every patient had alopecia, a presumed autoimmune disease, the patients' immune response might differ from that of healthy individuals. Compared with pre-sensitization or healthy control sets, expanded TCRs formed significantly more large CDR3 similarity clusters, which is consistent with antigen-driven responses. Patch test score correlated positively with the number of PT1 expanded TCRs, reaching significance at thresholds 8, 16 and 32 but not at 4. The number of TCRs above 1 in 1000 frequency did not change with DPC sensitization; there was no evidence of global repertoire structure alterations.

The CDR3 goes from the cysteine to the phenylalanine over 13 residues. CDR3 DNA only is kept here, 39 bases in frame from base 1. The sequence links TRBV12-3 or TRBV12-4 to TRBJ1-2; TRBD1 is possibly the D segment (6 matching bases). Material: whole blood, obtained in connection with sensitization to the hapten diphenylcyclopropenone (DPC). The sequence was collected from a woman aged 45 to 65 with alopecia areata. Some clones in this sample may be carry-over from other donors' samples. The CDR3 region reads CARSPPDSYGYTF. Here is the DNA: TGTGCCCGCAGCCCCCCGGACAGCTATGGCTACACCTTC.